These T cell receptor beta chains were read from a single sample in a study of blood T cell repertoires in COVID-19. Generated by immunoSEQ multiplex PCR, the TCRdb table keeps only in-frame clones and is missing some. The data hold tens of thousands of clones, with 82% observed a single time. The sequenced material came from peripheral blood. All receptors derive from a human donor in a cohort sampled during active COVID-19. The CDR3 runs from the conserved cysteine through the conserved F or W. Fields, in order: V gene, clone size, CDR3 protein. Only part of the rows carry a size: once, few, many, or a class if the clone is expanded.

TRBV6-5	few	CASSSLIGQGNSPLHF
TRBV29-1	.	CSVARAGNGETQYF
TRBV11-2	.	CASSLPDRVIGNTIYF
TRBV4-1	.	CASSPGQGSSGNTIYF
TRBV3-1/TRBV3-2	.	CASSPSPGTSGVQETQYF
TRBV11-2	few	CASRTGTGLGEQYF
TRBV5-1	.	CASSLVGGSGNTIYF
TRBV7-9	.	CASSRTGGASTEAFF
TRBV19	.	CASGTGNGYTF
TRBV3-1/TRBV3-2	.	CASSPGTANSPLHF
TRBV19	.	CASSIADRDRGYTF
TRBV5-1	.	CASSLVAAEGLRGTEAFF
TRBV30	.	CAWSPWGSYGGYTF
TRBV12-5	.	CASGSPQGQPKNGELFF
TRBV2	once	CASSEAMAGDTGELFF
TRBV7-2	few	CASSFWGQGQNIQYF
TRBV7-9	once	CASSLMGGADEQYF
TRBV6-2/TRBV6-3	.	CASSYSITVRGQPQHF
TRBV6-5	.	CASTQGGDGYTF
TRBV15	.	CATSRDFGWTVQPQHF
TRBV9	.	CASSPPRGAALETQYF
TRBV29-1	.	CSATRTGTLNTEAFF
TRBV25-1	few	CASSEYGAINEQFF
TRBV7-8	once	CASSPDRGNGYTF
TRBV12-3/TRBV12-4	.	CASRLSGGDTQYF
TRBV18	.	CASSPGDRRATQHF
TRBV5-1	.	CASSAGDGNTEAFF
TRBV5-6	.	CASNLGLYEQYF
TRBV29-1	few	CSVEWAGIQETQYF
TRBV7-2	.	CASSFSGGAYEQYF
TRBV30	few	CAWSVGGTGYGYTF
TRBV10-3	.	CAISATGGTYGYTF
TRBV9	few	CASSVSDKVVGEQYF
TRBV4-3	.	CASSPSRTAYEQYF
TRBV19	.	CASNRGYGEQYF